The 11 T cell receptor beta chains below were found in one sample sequenced in a study of T cells after yellow fever vaccination (dated by TCRdb to the late 2010s). The sample's treatment or condition label, decoded: live attenuated yellow fever vaccine strain. The method was 5' RACE. Sequencing instrument: Illumina HiSeq 2500. The public reads were reanalyzed by TCRdb: fastp trimming at Q25, MiXCR alignment, in-frame beta chains only. Each CDR3 protein gets just one entry, which takes the most common genes and DNA from the rows behind it. The sample table lists 450,000 to 600,000 distinct CDR3 sequences, roughly a sixth of them with a count of one. Around a sixth of the sample is held by the ten biggest clonotypes. The sequencing here drew on PBMCs, taken 4 to 6 days after the first yellow fever vaccination. The receptors originated from a man aged 18 to 35 who received the YFV17D yellow fever vaccine.

The chain recombines TRBV11-2 with TRBJ2-7, with 7 bases aligning to TRBD1. Germline V CDR1 and CDR2: SGHAT, FQNNGV. This CDR3 spans 14 amino acids. Trimming took 6 bases from V and 6 from J; bases not matched to a gene: 11. The CDR3 is CASRYSTGAGEQYF. In DNA form, the CDR3 reads TGTGCCAGCAGATACTCAACAGGGGCCGGCGAGCAGTACTTC.

The V and J genes are TRBV20-1 and TRBJ1-3, with D possibly matching TRBD1 (5 bases). V shed 7 bases and J shed 1 base, with 8 bases lying between them. The germline CDR1 and CDR2 sequences are DFQATT and SNEGSKA (reference sequence). The length of the CDR3 is 12 residues. The CDR3 is CSVGLSGNTIYF. CDR3 DNA: TGCAGTGTGGGGCTGTCTGGAAACACCATATATTTT.

This clonotype has just a few counts. The rearrangement joins TRBV6-2 or TRBV6-3 to TRBJ2-3, with 7 bases that match TRBD2. The germline gives CDR1 MNHEY, CDR2 SVGEGT. This CDR3 is built from 18 residues. The J segment lost 0 bases and the V segment lost 8 bases, leaving 17 bases of the junction unmatched. Here the CDR3 reads CASGALARGRRSTDTQYF. The CDR3, as DNA: TGTGCCAGCGGGGCCCTAGCGCGGGGGAGGAGGAGCACAGATACGCAGTATTTT.

This chain uses TRBV6-1 with TRBJ2-5; 7 bases line up with TRBD2. The CDR3 is 13 amino acids. With V trimmed by 11 bases and J by 1 base, 7 bases remained unmatched. CDR1 MNHNS and CDR2 SASEGT come from the germline V gene. CDR3 in amino acids: CAGGGGFQETQYF. CDR3 sequence (DNA): TGTGCCGGGGGGGGGGGATTCCAAGAGACCCAGTACTTC.

The table lists this clonotype with many counts. V usage is TRBV12-3 or TRBV12-4 and J usage is TRBJ2-5, with TRBD1 identical over 9 bases. The CDR3 loop spans 14 amino acids. Trimming removed 1 base from V and 4 bases from J; junction bases left unmatched: 1. The CDR3 DNA follows: TGTGCCAGCAGTTTAGAGGACAGGGGAGAGACCCAGTACTTC. Amino acids: CASSLEDRGETQYF.

This clonotype was detected a few times. The chain employs TRBV7-6 and TRBJ2-2; maybe TRBD1 (6 bases). V lost 5 bases, J lost 6 bases, and 19 bases lay in between. The CDR3 extends over 16 amino acids. In germline, CDR1 is SGHVS, CDR2 FNYEAQ. CDR3 amino acids: CASSHRAFGGSGELFF. CDR3 sequence (DNA): TGTGCCAGCAGCCACCGTGCCTTTGGGGGCTCCGGGGAGCTGTTTTTT.

The table lists this clonotype with a few counts. The chain couples TRBV5-1 to TRBJ2-1, with a possible D match to TRBD1 (5 bases). Germline values: CDR1 SGHRS, CDR2 YFSETQ. Between the trimmed V and J ends, which lost 0 bases and 0 bases, there was a span of 19 bases. The CDR3 spans 19 residues. The CDR3 nucleotides are TGCGCCAGCAGCTTGGCCCTGCCGACAGTCTTTTTCTCCTACAATGAGCAGTTCTTC. Translation: CASSLALPTVFFSYNEQFF.

Only a few counts were recorded for this clonotype. The rearrangement uses TRBV25-1 and TRBJ2-7, with D possibly matching TRBD1 (6 bases). V lost 11 bases and J lost 4, with 21 bases in between. Germline V gene sequence: CDR1 MGHDK, CDR2 SYGVNS. The CDR3 is 14 amino acids. This CDR3 is CAYSQGPFVYEQYV. CDR3 in DNA: TGTGCCTACTCCCAGGGGCCTTTTGTATACGAGCAGTACGTC.

The chain employs TRBV18 and TRBJ2-5; the D is unclear. Germline V gives CDR1 KGHSH, CDR2 LQKENI. Trimming took 1 base from V and 5 from J, leaving 11 bases between them. The CDR3 contains 14 residues. The CDR3 nucleotides are TGTGCCAGCTCACCACTTGGGGAAGGCGAGACCCAGTACTTC. It yields the protein CASSPLGEGETQYF.

The V gene is TRBV7-3, the J gene TRBJ2-1; TRBD2 might be the D (5 bases). V lost 4 bases and J lost 8, with 15 bases in between. The CDR3 totals 14 residues. Looked up from germline, CDR1 is SGHTA and CDR2 is FQGTGA. Here the CDR3 reads CASSYWPGSDEQFF. The DNA of the CDR3 is TGTGCCAGCAGCTATTGGCCGGGGTCGGATGAGCAGTTCTTC.

The chain recombines TRBV7-3 with TRBJ2-1; D ambiguous. Looked up from germline, CDR1 is SGHTA and CDR2 is FQGTGA. The CDR3 is 15 residues long. The V end lost 4 bases, the J end lost 5 bases, and 15 bases lay between the germline ends. CDR3 sequence (DNA): TGTGCCAGCAGCTCCGAGGCCAGGATAAACAATGAGCAGTTCTTC. This translates into CASSSEARINNEQFF.